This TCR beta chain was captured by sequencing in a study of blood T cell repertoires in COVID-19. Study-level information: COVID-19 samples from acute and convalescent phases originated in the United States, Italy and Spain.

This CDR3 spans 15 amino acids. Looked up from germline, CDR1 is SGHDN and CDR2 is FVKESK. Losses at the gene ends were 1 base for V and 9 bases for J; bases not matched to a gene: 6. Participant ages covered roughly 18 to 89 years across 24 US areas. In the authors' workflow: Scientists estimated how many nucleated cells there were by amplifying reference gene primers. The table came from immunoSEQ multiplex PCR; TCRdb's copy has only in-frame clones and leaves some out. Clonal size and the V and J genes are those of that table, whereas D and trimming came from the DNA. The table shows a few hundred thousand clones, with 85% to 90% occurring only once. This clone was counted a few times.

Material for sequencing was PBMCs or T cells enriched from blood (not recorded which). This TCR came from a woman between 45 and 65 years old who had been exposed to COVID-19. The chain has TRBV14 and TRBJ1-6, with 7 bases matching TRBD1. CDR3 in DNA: TGTGCCAGCAGCCAAGCGGGACAGCTATCTTCACCCCTCCACTTT. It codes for CASSQAGQLSSPLHF.